This T cell receptor beta chain was captured by sequencing in a study of regulatory T cells in long-lasting Graves disease. Sequencing libraries for TCR beta were prepared with iRepertoire HTBI primers and Arm-PCR of CDR3 regions. In the original processing: Throughout the samples, researchers identified some 57 TRBV and roughly 14 TRBJ segments. TCRdb reprocessed the multiplex PCR reads with MiXCR, giving one entry per CDR3 protein. The authors' filters were not applied to this entry. The table shows some 430,000 distinct CDR3 sequences, with 20% to 25% occurring only once. Whole-study findings and limits: Relative to new patients (966), persistent patients exhibited greater sharing of public clonotypes (about 2,700). There was favoring of TRBV28, TRBJ1-2 and TRBJ2-5 in persistent disease.

V lost 4 bases and J 2 bases, leaving 12 bases between the germline ends. Germline V gene sequence: CDR1 SQVTM, CDR2 ANQGSEA. The CDR3 runs to 13 residues. Time point given: persistent/refractory GD, antithyroid drugs over 5 years with positive TRAb. PBMC RNA served as the TCR library source. Patients were enrolled at an endocrinology department in Xi'an, China. Regarding this clonotype: Its target is unknown.

The chain recombines TRBV29-1 with TRBJ2-7; D is tentatively TRBD1 or TRBD2 (5 bases each). The specimen was peripheral blood mononuclear cells (PBMCs), collected when the disease was refractory, from a patient treated with antithyroid drugs. The clonotype was recovered from a female donor with Graves disease. CDR3 amino acids: CSVARDDTYEQYF. CDR3 coding DNA: TGCAGCGTTGCCAGGGACGATACCTACGAGCAGTACTTC.